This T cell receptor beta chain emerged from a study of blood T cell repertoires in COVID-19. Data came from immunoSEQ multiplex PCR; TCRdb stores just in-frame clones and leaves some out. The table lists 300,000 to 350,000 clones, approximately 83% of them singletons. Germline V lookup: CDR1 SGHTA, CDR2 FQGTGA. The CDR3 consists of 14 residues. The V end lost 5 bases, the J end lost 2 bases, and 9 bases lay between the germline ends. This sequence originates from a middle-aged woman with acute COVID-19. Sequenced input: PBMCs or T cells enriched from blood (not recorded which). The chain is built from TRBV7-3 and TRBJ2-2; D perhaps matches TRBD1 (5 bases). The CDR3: CASSPGHNTGELFF. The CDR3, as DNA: TGTGCCAGCAGCCCCGGACACAACACCGGGGAGCTGTTTTTT. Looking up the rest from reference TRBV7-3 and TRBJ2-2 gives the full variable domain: GAGVSQTPSNKVTEKGKYVELRCDPISGHTALYWYRQSLGQGPEFLIYFQGTGAADDSGLPNDRFFAVRPEGSVSTLKIQRTERGDSAVYLCASSPGHNTGELFFGEGSRLTVL.